This is a list of T cell receptor beta chains from one sample in a study of cytomegalovirus exposure and HLA in healthy donors. Method: immunoSEQ multiplex PCR; TCRdb's copy keeps in-frame clones and lacks some. The sample contains over 200,000 clones, over 75% of which appear only once. The material sequenced was PBMCs. The source of these receptors is a human donor in good health. Both conserved end residues are part of each CDR3. The D gene is left open where the match is weak. Where a row states a size, it is once, few, many or the class of an expanded clone; other rows omit it.

>TRBJ2-5|NA|TRBV2|NA
TGTGCCAGCAGTGAAGCGACAGTTGGAGAGACCCAGTACTTC
CASSEATVGETQYF
>TRBJ2-1|NA|TRBV25-1|TRBD1
TGTGCCAGCGGGGAGGCCGGGACAGGGGGGCTCAATGAGCAGTTCTTC
CASGEAGTGGLNEQFF
>TRBJ1-3|NA|TRBV6-6|TRBD1
TGTGCCAGCAGCCTCGGACAGGGTGGAAACACCATATATTTT
CASSLGQGGNTIYF
>TRBJ2-3|NA|TRBV28|TRBD1
TGTGCCAGCAGTGACCCGGGACAGGGGTTGGATACGCAGTATTTT
CASSDPGQGLDTQYF
>TRBJ2-2|NA|TRBV4-1|TRBD2
TGCGCCAGCAGCCGAAAAGATTCCGCGGGAGTACTGGGAGCCGGGGAGCTGTTTTTT
CASSRKDSAGVLGAGELFF
>TRBJ1-2|NA|TRBV5-6|NA
TGTGCCAGCAGCTTAATGTCCAGAATCTATGGCTACACCTTC
CASSLMSRIYGYTF
>TRBJ1-4|few|TRBV6-5|TRBD1
TGTGCCAGCAGTGCACAGGGGGCTTGGCGTGAAAAACTGTTTTTT
CASSAQGAWREKLFF
>TRBJ1-3|NA|TRBV15|NA
TGTGCCACCAGCAGAGAACCGGAGCTCATAGACACCATATATTTT
CATSREPELIDTIYF
>TRBJ1-4|NA|TRBV4-3|NA
TGCGCCAGCAGCCAAGAAGGAGGGACGTGGGAAAAACTGTTTTTT
CASSQEGGTWEKLFF
>TRBJ2-7|NA|TRBV9|TRBD2
TGTGCCAGCAGCGCGGCCGACGTGCGACTAGCGGGAGTCAAGCTGGGCGAGCAGTACTTC
CASSAADVRLAGVKLGEQYF
>TRBJ1-1|NA|TRBV2|NA
TGTGCCAGCAGTGAGGGGGGGGTGAACACTGAAGCTTTCTTT
CASSEGGVNTEAFF
>TRBJ2-1|NA|TRBV10-2|TRBD1
TGCGCCAGCAGTGAGTCGGGAGGACAGGGCAGAGGCAATGAGCAGTTCTTC
CASSESGGQGRGNEQFF
>TRBJ2-7|NA|TRBV6-5|TRBD1
TGTGCCAGCAGTGCTGACAGGGGGCCCTACGAGCAGTACTTC
CASSADRGPYEQYF
>TRBJ2-3|NA|TRBV6-1|TRBD2
TGTGCCAGCAGTGGGGGACTAGCGGTAGATACGCAGTATTTT
CASSGGLAVDTQYF
>TRBJ2-5|NA|TRBV5-4|TRBD1
TGTGCCAGCAGCAGAGGACAGGGCCGAATCCAAGAGACCCAGTACTTC
CASSRGQGRIQETQYF
>TRBJ2-5|NA|TRBV2|TRBD1
TGTGCCAGACCCTTTCGGACAGGGAAGTCAGAGACCCAGTACTTC
CARPFRTGKSETQYF
>TRBJ2-7|NA|TRBV19|NA
TGTGCCAGTTCTTTCGAGGCGGGCTCCTACGAGCAGTACTTC
CASSFEAGSYEQYF
>TRBJ1-5|NA|TRBV6-5|NA
TGTGCCAGCAGTACGGACAGACGCAATCAGCCCCAGCATTTT
CASSTDRRNQPQHF
>TRBJ2-7|NA|TRBV6-5|NA
TGTGCCAGCAGCAACAGCTACGGGCAGTACTTC
CASSNSYGQYF
>TRBJ1-5|NA|TRBV30|NA
TGTGCCTGGAGTACCGACTGGAATCAGCCCCAGCATTTT
CAWSTDWNQPQHF
>TRBJ2-2|NA|TRBV5-1|NA
TGCGCCAGCAGCTTCACCACAAACACCGGGGAGCTGTTTTTT
CASSFTTNTGELFF
>TRBJ1-1|NA|TRBV7-9|NA
TGTTCCAGCAGCTCCAGGGGTAAGATCACTGAAGCTTTCTTT
CSSSSRGKITEAFF
>TRBJ1-4|NA|TRBV27|TRBD1
TGTGCCAGCAGTGTCGGACAGGGGGCAGGGTATGAAAAACTGTTTTTT
CASSVGQGAGYEKLFF
>TRBJ2-1|NA|TRBV4-1|NA
TGCGCCAGCAGCCAACCGAGAGGGGAGGCCGATCGTAATGAGCAGTTCTTC
CASSQPRGEADRNEQFF
>TRBJ2-5|NA|TRBV11-2|TRBD2
TGTGCCAGCAGCCCTAGCGGGAGGGCCTCAGAGACCCAGTACTTC
CASSPSGRASETQYF
>TRBJ1-2|NA|TRBV9|TRBD1
TGTGCCAGCAGCGTAGAAACAGGGGACGCCTATGGCTACACCTTC
CASSVETGDAYGYTF
>TRBJ2-7|NA|TRBV5-4|NA
TGTGCCAGCAGCTTGATAGGAGACTCCTACGAGCAGTACTTC
CASSLIGDSYEQYF
>TRBJ1-2|NA|TRBV5-4|TRBD1
TGTGCCAGCAGCTTGAACAGGGGAGCTAACTATGGCTACACCTTC
CASSLNRGANYGYTF
>TRBJ2-7|NA|TRBV6-5|NA
TGTGCCAGCAGTTACTCTAGCGGATGGGACGAGCAGTACTTC
CASSYSSGWDEQYF
>TRBJ2-7|NA|TRBV29-1|TRBD2
TGCAGCGTTGTCGGAGGCGGGACTAGCGGCTACGAGCAGTACTTC
CSVVGGGTSGYEQYF
>TRBJ2-5|NA|TRBV6-1|NA
TGTGCCAGCAGTTTTAGGGGGTATTCGGAGACCCAGTACTTC
CASSFRGYSETQYF
>TRBJ1-1|NA|TRBV19|TRBD1
TGTGCCAGTAGTATTGTCGGGACAGGTCATGCTTTCTTT
CASSIVGTGHAFF
>TRBJ1-2|NA|TRBV6-5|TRBD1
TGTGCCAGCAGCCCCGGGACAGGCCTGGGCTATGGCTACACCTTC
CASSPGTGLGYGYTF
>TRBJ2-1|NA|TRBV10-3|TRBD2
TGTGCCATCAGTGAGGGACTAGCGGGAGGCGGGCACCACAATGAGCAGTTCTTC
CAISEGLAGGGHHNEQFF
>TRBJ2-2|few|TRBV11-2|NA
TGTGCCAGCAGCTGGGGCCTGGGGGGGCGTAACACCGGGGAGCTGTTTTTT
CASSWGLGGRNTGELFF